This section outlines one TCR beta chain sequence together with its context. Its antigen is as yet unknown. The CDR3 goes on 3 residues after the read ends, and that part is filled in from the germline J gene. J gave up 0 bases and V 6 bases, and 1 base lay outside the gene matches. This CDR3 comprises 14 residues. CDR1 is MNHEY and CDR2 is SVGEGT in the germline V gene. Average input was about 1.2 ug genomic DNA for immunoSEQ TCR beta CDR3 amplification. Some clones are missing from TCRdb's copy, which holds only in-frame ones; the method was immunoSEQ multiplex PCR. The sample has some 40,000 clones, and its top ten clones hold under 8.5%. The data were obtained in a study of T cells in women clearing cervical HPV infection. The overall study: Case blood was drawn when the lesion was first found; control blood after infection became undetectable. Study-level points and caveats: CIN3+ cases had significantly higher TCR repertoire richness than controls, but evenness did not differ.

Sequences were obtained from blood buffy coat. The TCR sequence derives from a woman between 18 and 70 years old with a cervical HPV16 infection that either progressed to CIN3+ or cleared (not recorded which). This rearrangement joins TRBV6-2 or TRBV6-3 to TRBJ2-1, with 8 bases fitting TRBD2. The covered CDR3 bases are TGTGCCAGCAGGAGCGGGGGCTCCTACAATGAG. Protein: CASRSGGSYNE. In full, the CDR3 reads CASRSGGSYNEQFF.